This entry lists 28 T cell receptor beta chains sequenced from one sample in a study of response to subunit inactivated influenza vaccine (dated by TCRdb to between 2017 and 2018). Library creation used RT-PCR. The sequencing machine was an Illumina HiSeq 2500. TCRdb trimmed public reads at Q25 via fastp, called clones via MiXCR and kept in-frame beta chains. Entries are consolidated by CDR3 protein sequence, retaining the most common genes and DNA. For this sample there are a few hundred thousand distinct CDR3 sequences; about 15% appear just once. The top ten constitute approximately 12% of the sample. The sequenced sample was PBMCs from blood, obtained roughly 13 days after vaccination. The receptors were sampled from a man aged 45-65 years who received an inactivated influenza vaccine. Donor details come from another sample of the same person, matched by shared clones.

This clonotype was observed a few times. The gene calls are TRBV20-1 and TRBJ2-7; TRBD1 might be the D (6 bases). Trimming removed 0 bases from V and 0 bases from J, with 12 bases in between. Germline CDR1 DFQATT, CDR2 SNEGSKA (reference sequence). The CDR3 contains 15 residues. DNA for the CDR3: TGCAGTGCTAGAGATCCTGGGACAAGCTCCTACGAGCAGTACTTC. It is translated as CSARDPGTSSYEQYF.

The chain has TRBV4-3 and TRBJ2-1; D is tentatively TRBD1 or TRBD2 (6 bases each). With 2 bases removed from V and 14 bases from J, the gap between germline ends came to 19 bases. The CDR3 runs 14 residues. Germline values: CDR1 LGHNA, CDR2 YSLEER. As DNA, the CDR3 is TGCGCCAGCAGCCAACGAGTGGGGGGCTATGGAAAGTTCTTC. The encoded protein is CASSQRVGGYGKFF.

The chain couples TRBV12-3 or TRBV12-4 to TRBJ1-2; D is unclear. The CDR3 spans 15 residues. Trimming pared 0 bases from V and 4 bases from J, leaving 12 bases between. The CDR3 loop is CASSLALETVYGYTF. CDR3 coding DNA: TGTGCCAGCAGTTTAGCGCTTGAGACGGTCTATGGCTACACCTTC.

This clonotype was seen many times. This chain uses TRBV29-1 with TRBJ2-7; D is possibly TRBD1 (5 bases). The CDR3 has 12 amino acids. Germline V gives CDR1 SQVTM, CDR2 ANQGSEA. V shed 6 bases and J shed 2 bases, with 11 bases lying between them. The CDR3 DNA sequence: TGCAGCGTATTTGACAGTACCTACGAGCAGTACTTC. As protein: CSVFDSTYEQYF.

The chain employs TRBV6-7 and TRBJ2-7, with D possibly TRBD2 on 7 matching bases. TRBV6-7 is filed as an ORF, its function uncertain. Trimming pared 4 bases from V and 3 bases from J, leaving 19 bases between. CDR3 length: 16 amino acids. The CDR3 DNA reads TGTGCCAGCAGTTCCCCCGCTAAGGGGGGGATCTACGAGCAGTACTTC. Amino acid sequence: CASSSPAKGGIYEQYF.

The chain combines TRBV10-3 with TRBJ2-3; 12 positions agree with TRBD1. Per germline, CDR1 ENHRY and CDR2 SYGVKD. The CDR3 is 16 amino acids. Trimming cost V 2 bases and J 4 bases; bases outside gene matches: 4. CDR3 DNA: TGTGCCATCAGTGAGGGGGGACAGGGGGCGTCAGATACGCAGTATTTT. Translation: CAISEGGQGASDTQYF.

This clonotype was seen repeatedly, ten times or more. V and J are TRBV5-1 and TRBJ2-7; 10 bases are shared with TRBD1. Germline CDR1 reads SGHRS; CDR2 reads YFSETQ. This CDR3 is 14 amino acids long. The trim removed 0 bases at V and 6 bases at J, leaving 3 bases unmatched. The CDR3 region has the DNA TGCGCCAGCAGCTTGGCCGGGACAGGGGCCGAGCAGTACTTC. It specifies CASSLAGTGAEQYF.

There are a few counts of this clonotype. The V and J genes are TRBV12-3 or TRBV12-4 and TRBJ2-7; D is unresolved. The V end lost 5 bases, the J end lost 6 bases, and 8 bases lay between the germline ends. The CDR3 has 11 amino acids. CDR3 DNA sequence: TGTGCCAGCAGTGGTAGTGCCGAGCAGTACTTC. It codes for CASSGSAEQYF.

This clonotype was observed a few times. This chain joins TRBV6-6 and TRBJ1-2; D is uncertain. Trimming shortened V by 2 bases and J by 7 bases, and 8 bases separated the two germline ends. The CDR3 runs 12 residues. The germline CDR1 and CDR2 sequences are MNHNY and SVGAGI (reference sequence). The CDR3: CASSYVVGGYTF. In DNA form, the CDR3 reads TGTGCCAGCAGTTACGTAGTGGGTGGCTACACCTTC.

This clonotype was detected a few times. The chain has TRBV6-2 or TRBV6-3 and TRBJ2-3, with D perhaps TRBD2 (5 bases). The germline CDR1 and CDR2 sequences are MNHEY and SVGEGT. This CDR3 comprises 15 residues. The V end lost 7 bases, the J end lost 2 bases, and 16 bases lay between the germline ends. The CDR3 nucleotides read TGTGCCAGCACCATATCAGGACTGAACACAGATACGCAGTATTTT. Amino acid sequence: CASTISGLNTDTQYF.

The J gene is TRBJ2-6, the V gene TRBV5-1, with 9 bases that match TRBD1. This CDR3 comprises 20 residues. Trimming at V came to 0 bases and at J to 0 bases, leaving 10 bases not matched to a gene. The germline CDR1 and CDR2 sequences are SGHRS and YFSETQ. The CDR3 loop reads CASSLGFGTGMSSGANVLTF. CDR3 nucleotides: TGCGCCAGCAGCTTGGGCTTTGGGACAGGGATGAGCTCTGGGGCCAACGTCCTGACTTTC.

This chain links TRBV12-3 or TRBV12-4 with TRBJ2-7, with TRBD2 matching 8 bases. The CDR3 runs to 18 residues. With V trimmed by 2 bases and J by 2 bases, 14 bases remained unmatched. CDR3 in DNA: TGTGCCAGCAGTTTAACCCCTAGACTAGCGATCGTCCCCTACGAGCAGTACTTC. Translation gives CASSLTPRLAIVPYEQYF.

The table lists this clonotype with a few counts. The V and J genes are TRBV6-5 and TRBJ1-2; no firm D call. The ends were cut back, 4 bases at V and 2 bases at J, with 14 bases in the middle. CDR1 is MNHEY, CDR2 SVGAGI, per germline. The CDR3 spans 15 residues. The CDR3 nucleotides are TGTGCCAGCAGTTTTTCAGGAGTATCAAACTATGGCTACACCTTC. It is translated as CASSFSGVSNYGYTF.

CDR3 bases: TGTGCCAGCAGCGTGGCTAGCGGGAGAGGGCTGAACACCGGGGAGCTGTTTTTT. Protein: CASSVASGRGLNTGELFF. V usage is TRBV9 and J usage is TRBJ2-2; 10 nucleotides line up with TRBD2. J gave up 1 base and V 2 bases, and 8 bases lay outside the gene matches. This CDR3 spans 18 amino acids. Germline lookup yields CDR1 SGDLS and CDR2 YYNGEE.

The chain couples TRBV13 to TRBJ2-7; TRBD2 agrees at 10 bases. Per germline, CDR1 PRHDT and CDR2 FYEKMQ (reference sequence). The CDR3 has 16 amino acids. The ends lost 0 bases at V and 2 bases at J; junction bases unmatched: 4. Here the CDR3 reads CASSLGPSGGTYEQYF. The CDR3 DNA follows: TGTGCCAGCAGCTTAGGCCCTAGCGGGGGTACCTACGAGCAGTACTTC.

This rearrangement joins TRBV20-1 to TRBJ2-7; 11 bases fit TRBD1. CDR3 size: 15 residues. CDR1 DFQATT and CDR2 SNEGSKA come from the germline V gene (reference sequence). The V gene end was trimmed by 0 bases and the J gene end by 4 bases; junction bases not matched to a gene: 5. The CDR3 loop is CSARDGQGALYEQYF. CDR3 nucleotide sequence: TGCAGTGCTAGAGACGGACAGGGGGCACTTTACGAGCAGTACTTC.

J is TRBJ1-4 and V is TRBV5-5; TRBD1 aligns across 9 bases. The germline gives CDR1 SGHKS, CDR2 YYEKEE (reference sequence). With 4 bases clipped from V and 10 bases from J, the junction kept 14 bases outside the gene matches. The CDR3 is made up of 16 amino acids. DNA for the CDR3: TGTGCCAGCAGCCCGGACCCGGGACAGGGCTCTCGAAAACTGTTTTTT. This translates into CASSPDPGQGSRKLFF. The full variable domain, rest sourced from reference TRBV5-5 and TRBJ1-4, is DAGVTQSPTHLIKTRGQQVTLRCSPISGHKSVSWYQQVLGQGPQFIFQYYEKEERGRGNFPDRFSARQFPNYSSELNVNALLLGDSALYLCASSPDPGQGSRKLFFGSGTQLSVL.

This clonotype was picked up a small number of times. The J gene is TRBJ2-1, the V gene TRBV7-9, with 7 bases identical to TRBD2. This CDR3 has 16 amino acids. J was trimmed by 0 bases and V by 0 bases; bases with no gene match: 2. Germline V CDR1 and CDR2: SEHNR, FQNEAQ (reference sequence). The CDR3 DNA reads TGTGCCAGCAGCTTAGCCCCGGGGGGCTCCTACAATGAGCAGTTCTTC. Protein: CASSLAPGGSYNEQFF.

This clonotype appeared once. This chain connects TRBV12-3 or TRBV12-4 to TRBJ1-1, with TRBD1 identical over 8 bases. The junction had 9 bases not matched to a gene; V was cut back by 7 bases and J by 8 bases. This CDR3 has 13 residues. The CDR3 DNA follows: TGTGCCAGCACCCACCATAACAGGGGGGAAGCTTTCTTT. This gives the protein CASTHHNRGEAFF.

V is TRBV5-1 and J is TRBJ2-2, with 8 positions matching TRBD1. Germline V gives CDR1 SGHRS, CDR2 YFSETQ. The CDR3 runs to 15 residues. The V segment lost 2 bases and the J segment 5 bases; nucleotides outside the gene matches: 5. Here the CDR3 DNA reads TGCGCCAGCAGCTTCGTCAGGGGGCAAACCGGGGAGCTGTTTTTT. This encodes CASSFVRGQTGELFF.

This sequence joins TRBV6-1 and TRBJ1-4; D gene unclear. The V gene lost 10 bases and the J gene lost 3 bases, with 21 bases spanning the gap. The germline gives CDR1 MNHNS, CDR2 SASEGT. The CDR3 runs 16 residues. In nucleotides, the CDR3 is TGTGCCACCGGGCGGGATCCCGGCGCGTCTAATGAAAAACTGTTTTTT. The encoded protein is CATGRDPGASNEKLFF.

The chain carries TRBV7-8 and TRBJ2-2; D not resolved. Trimming took 4 bases from V and 1 from J, leaving 13 bases between them. The CDR3 sequence is 16 residues long. Germline loops: CDR1 SGHVS, CDR2 FQNEAQ. In nucleotides, the CDR3 is TGTGCCAGCAGCTCAGTTAGAGACGGGAACACCGGGGAGCTGTTTTTT. It encodes CASSSVRDGNTGELFF.

This clonotype has a handful of counts. The rearrangement links TRBV10-3 to TRBJ2-5; TRBD1 is a possible D gene (6 bases). In germline, CDR1 is ENHRY, CDR2 SYGVKD. Trimming pared 6 bases from V and 2 bases from J, leaving 10 bases between. The CDR3 covers 13 residues. The CDR3 nucleotides are TGTGCCATCAGAGCGACAGGTCAAGAGACCCAGTACTTC. This encodes CAIRATGQETQYF.

This clonotype showed up just a few times. V is TRBV7-2 and J is TRBJ1-6; D is unclear. Germline V gives CDR1 SGHTA, CDR2 FQGNSA. The V and J ends lost 9 bases and 5 bases respectively, with 5 bases between them. CDR3 length equals 11 residues. This CDR3 reads CASQHNSPLHF. The CDR3, as DNA: TGTGCCAGTCAACATAATTCACCCCTCCACTTT.

Comments on this clonotype: A junction boundary mismatches the germline segment, possibly from a read error. This chain connects TRBV18 to TRBJ2-7, with D maybe TRBD1 (6 bases). This CDR3 spans 16 amino acids. CDR1 KGHSH and CDR2 LQKENI come from the germline V gene. The CDR3 DNA reads as TGTGCGAGCTCACGGAATCTAGGGACACTTAAGACCGAGCAGTACTTC. Translated, it gives CASSRNLGTLKTEQYF.

The table lists this clonotype with a few counts. The rearrangement links TRBV7-9 to TRBJ2-1; D is possibly TRBD1 (6 bases). This CDR3 is built from 15 residues. Trimming took off 6 bases at V and 2 bases at J, with 14 bases between the two ends. In germline, CDR1 is SEHNR, CDR2 FQNEAQ (reference sequence). CDR3: CASSLGQTPYNEQFF. The CDR3 bases are TGTGCCAGCAGTCTCGGACAGACGCCCTACAATGAGCAGTTCTTC.

The chain recombines TRBV15 with TRBJ1-6; D call uncertain. Germline V gene data show CDR1 as LNHNV and CDR2 as YYDKDF (reference sequence). The V end was cut by 5 bases, the J end by 0 bases, with 14 bases between. This CDR3 is 17 amino acids long. CDR3 coding DNA: TGTGCCACCAGCGGTGAGATACATATCTCCTATAATTCACCCCTCCACTTT. Protein sequence: CATSGEIHISYNSPLHF.

The rearrangement joins TRBV24-1 to TRBJ1-1; a possible D gene is TRBD1 (5 bases). Germline loops: CDR1 KGHDR, CDR2 SFDVKD. V was shortened by 2 bases and J by 0 bases, with 12 bases between the two germline ends. The CDR3 runs to 16 residues. CDR3 sequence reads: CATSDSPGTVNTEAFF. The CDR3 DNA is TGTGCCACCAGTGATTCCCCCGGGACGGTGAACACTGAAGCTTTCTTT.